In this sample, the clone carrying this T cell receptor beta chain turned up a few times. The sample comes from a study of cytotoxic CD8 clonotypes in ibrutinib-treated CLL. About the study: Samples yielded averages of around 280,000 productive templates and 75,000 to 95,000 productive rearrangements.

Per the germline V gene, CDR1 is SGHTA and CDR2 is FQGNSA. Trimming left V 4 bases short and J 1 base short, with 10 bases between. The CDR3 totals 14 residues. The assay was immunoSEQ multiplex PCR, and TCRdb's table has in-frame clones only and misses some. Altogether approximately 80,000 clones are present, 86% being singletons, with the ten largest covering under 7%. This clonotype originated in a human donor with chronic lymphocytic leukemia. The V and J genes are TRBV7-2 and TRBJ1-1; D unresolved. The specimen was PBMCs, collected before ibrutinib treatment. The CDR3 coding sequence is TGTGCCAGCAGCTCCTCCCCGGGGAACACTGAAGCTTTCTTT. Its translation is CASSSSPGNTEAFF.